A selection of T cell receptor beta chains follows, all from one sample in a study of T cell clones after liver transplantation. TCRdb's copy holds only in-frame clones and misses some; the assay was immunoSEQ multiplex PCR. The table has more than 95,000 clones, around 84% seen once. The sequences come from CD4+ T cells from blood, collected about 50 months after liver transplant. The receptor set was obtained from a human patient who received a liver transplant. T cells may partly derive from the graft donor. The CDR3 runs from the conserved cysteine through the conserved F or W. The order of the fields is V gene, D gene, J gene, CDR3 protein. A D gene is named only where the DNA matches it firmly.

V gene: TRBV28; D gene: TRBD1; J gene: TRBJ2-5; CDR3 protein: CASSLPGQGQETQYF
V gene: TRBV27; D gene: NA; J gene: TRBJ1-1; CDR3 protein: CASSSTLNTEAFF
V gene: TRBV7-8; D gene: TRBD2; J gene: TRBJ2-7; CDR3 protein: CASSPGLADGWGVYEQYF
V gene: TRBV2; D gene: NA; J gene: TRBJ2-6; CDR3 protein: CASSASSGTGANVLTF
V gene: TRBV18; D gene: NA; J gene: TRBJ1-4; CDR3 protein: CASSRLATNEKLFF
V gene: TRBV15; D gene: TRBD2; J gene: TRBJ2-3; CDR3 protein: CATKSLTSGSTDTQYF
V gene: TRBV27; D gene: TRBD2; J gene: TRBJ2-1; CDR3 protein: CASSLSTSGRLNEQFF
V gene: TRBV11-2; D gene: NA; J gene: TRBJ1-5; CDR3 protein: CASSLVMWGGESNQPQHF
V gene: TRBV18; D gene: NA; J gene: TRBJ1-1; CDR3 protein: CASSPPPGDTEAFF
V gene: TRBV5-1; D gene: TRBD2; J gene: TRBJ2-5; CDR3 protein: CASSLVAGGFQETQYF
V gene: TRBV7-9; D gene: NA; J gene: TRBJ2-3; CDR3 protein: CASSPADTQYF
V gene: TRBV5-1; D gene: TRBD2; J gene: TRBJ2-7; CDR3 protein: CASSLGLAGGPSSYEQYF
V gene: TRBV10-1; D gene: NA; J gene: TRBJ2-3; CDR3 protein: CASSATDTQYF
V gene: TRBV11-2; D gene: NA; J gene: TRBJ2-5; CDR3 protein: CASSLSNTRSQETQYF
V gene: TRBV6-6; D gene: NA; J gene: TRBJ2-1; CDR3 protein: CASSYSRANNEQFF
V gene: TRBV29-1; D gene: NA; J gene: TRBJ2-2; CDR3 protein: CSTRESGTGELFF
V gene: TRBV27; D gene: NA; J gene: TRBJ1-2; CDR3 protein: CASSLNTGFGYTF
V gene: TRBV27; D gene: TRBD2; J gene: TRBJ2-7; CDR3 protein: CASSFIGLAPGEQYF
V gene: TRBV13; D gene: NA; J gene: TRBJ2-7; CDR3 protein: CASSLVQASYEQYF
V gene: TRBV11-2; D gene: NA; J gene: TRBJ2-7; CDR3 protein: CASSLRLAPSSYEQYF
V gene: TRBV21-1; D gene: NA; J gene: TRBJ2-3; CDR3 protein: CASDPGSSSTDTQYF
V gene: TRBV7-2; D gene: NA; J gene: TRBJ2-7; CDR3 protein: CASSPPGLSYEQYF
V gene: TRBV6-6; D gene: TRBD2; J gene: TRBJ2-7; CDR3 protein: CASSLTTSREQYF
V gene: TRBV7-9; D gene: NA; J gene: TRBJ1-5; CDR3 protein: CASSLALGSSNQPQHF
V gene: TRBV9; D gene: TRBD2; J gene: TRBJ2-1; CDR3 protein: CASSVASSGGDSSYNEQFF
V gene: TRBV7-6; D gene: NA; J gene: TRBJ1-1; CDR3 protein: CASSLGGSKEAFF
V gene: TRBV5-1; D gene: TRBD2; J gene: TRBJ2-2; CDR3 protein: CASSPTTSGANTGELFF
V gene: TRBV6-5; D gene: NA; J gene: TRBJ1-6; CDR3 protein: CASSYGQNNSPLHF
V gene: TRBV27; D gene: NA; J gene: TRBJ2-5; CDR3 protein: CASRTQAGEQETQYF
V gene: TRBV2; D gene: TRBD1; J gene: TRBJ1-5; CDR3 protein: CASRAPGGGPQHF
V gene: TRBV28; D gene: TRBD1; J gene: TRBJ1-1; CDR3 protein: CASRLGQANTEAFF
V gene: TRBV6-1; D gene: NA; J gene: TRBJ1-6; CDR3 protein: CASSERDLTSPLHF
V gene: TRBV6-5; D gene: NA; J gene: TRBJ1-1; CDR3 protein: CASSYSLDGNTEAFF
V gene: TRBV18; D gene: NA; J gene: TRBJ1-6; CDR3 protein: CASSPASSYNSPLHF
V gene: TRBV5-1; D gene: NA; J gene: TRBJ1-3; CDR3 protein: CASSLEGPGNTIYF
V gene: TRBV5-4; D gene: NA; J gene: TRBJ2-3; CDR3 protein: CASSFATDTQYF
V gene: TRBV4-3; D gene: NA; J gene: TRBJ1-2; CDR3 protein: CASIRGQLLPRNGYTF
V gene: TRBV18; D gene: NA; J gene: TRBJ2-7; CDR3 protein: CASSPGARYEQYF
V gene: TRBV7-2; D gene: NA; J gene: TRBJ2-1; CDR3 protein: CASSLRAGSSYNEQFF
V gene: TRBV19; D gene: TRBD2; J gene: TRBJ2-2; CDR3 protein: CASSRVAGVNTGELFF
V gene: TRBV9; D gene: TRBD1; J gene: TRBJ1-1; CDR3 protein: CASSVAGQGDTEAFF
V gene: TRBV4-1; D gene: TRBD2; J gene: TRBJ2-5; CDR3 protein: CASSQDRTSGGQETQYF
V gene: TRBV18; D gene: TRBD1; J gene: TRBJ2-2; CDR3 protein: CASSPLQGTGELFF
V gene: TRBV2; D gene: NA; J gene: TRBJ2-2; CDR3 protein: CASNGGQNTGELFF
V gene: TRBV7-6; D gene: NA; J gene: TRBJ1-1; CDR3 protein: CASSTQARGSTEAFF
V gene: TRBV7-2; D gene: TRBD2; J gene: TRBJ2-7; CDR3 protein: CASSQRPLAGRAYEQYF
V gene: TRBV6-5; D gene: NA; J gene: TRBJ1-3; CDR3 protein: CASSYGPGNTIYF